Shown below are 21 T cell receptor beta chains from a single sample sequenced in a study of blood T cell repertoires in COVID-19. Data came from immunoSEQ multiplex PCR; TCRdb stores just in-frame clones and leaves some out. The sample lists under 60,000 clones; roughly 79% were seen once. Specimen: peripheral blood. These receptors all stem from a man aged 60 to 69 with acute or convalescent COVID-19.

In this sample, this clone turned up a few times. The chain is built from TRBV21-1 and TRBJ2-3; the table names TRBD1, a call not compared with the DNA. TRBV21-1 is annotated as a pseudogene. The CDR3 runs 12 residues. CDR3 amino acids: CANTGHTDTQYF. The CDR3 nucleotides read TGTGCCAACACAGGGCACACAGATACGCAGTATTTT.

This sequence joins TRBV5-8 and TRBJ1-2; 7 bases map to TRBD1. Per germline, CDR1 SGHTS and CDR2 YDEGEE. CDR3 length: 14 amino acids. Germline trimming cut 1 base from V and 2 bases from J; bases unmatched to any gene: 2. CDR3 protein: CASSLRGPNYGYTF. The DNA for the CDR3 is TGTGCCAGCAGCTTGAGGGGGCCCAACTATGGCTACACCTTC.

The rearrangement links TRBV27 to TRBJ1-1; 7 positions agree with TRBD1. The CDR3 contains 19 residues. Per the germline V gene, CDR1 is MNHEY and CDR2 is SMNVEV (reference sequence). V lost 6 bases to trimming and J lost 1 base; unmatched junction nucleotides: 20. CDR3 loop: CASRMLDKGAMRWNTEAFF. As DNA, the CDR3 is TGTGCCAGCAGGATGCTGGATAAGGGGGCGATGCGGTGGAACACTGAAGCTTTCTTT.

The CDR3 DNA reads TGTGCCTGGCTCGGACTAGCGGGCACAGATACGCAGTATTTT. This gives the protein CAWLGLAGTDTQYF. V is TRBV30 and J is TRBJ2-3, with 10 positions matching TRBD2. Germline trimming cut 5 bases from V and 1 base from J; bases unmatched to any gene: 3. Germline CDR1 GTSNPN, CDR2 SVGIG (reference sequence). The CDR3 covers 14 residues. Full variable domain (missing parts from reference TRBV30 and TRBJ2-3): SQTIHQWPATLVQPVGSPLSLECTVEGTSNPNLYWYRQAAGRGLQLLFYSVGIGQISSEVPQNLSASRPQDRQFILSSKKLLLSDSGFYLCAWLGLAGTDTQYFGPGTRLTVL.

The rearrangement joins TRBV5-5 to TRBJ1-2, with D perhaps matching TRBD1 (5 bases). This CDR3 region has 15 residues. Germline-derived CDR1 and CDR2 are SGHKS and YYEKEE (reference sequence). Trimming cost V 2 bases and J 5 bases, with 16 bases left between them. The CDR3 DNA sequence: TGTGCCAGCAGCTTAGACAGACTGTATTTTTATGGCTACACCTTC. It yields the protein CASSLDRLYFYGYTF.

Only one count was recorded for this clone. The chain employs TRBV13 and TRBJ1-3; D might be TRBD1 (6 bases). The CDR3 consists of 16 residues. Germline V gene lookup returns CDR1 PRHDT and CDR2 FYEKMQ (reference sequence). V lost 5 bases and J lost 0, with 14 bases in between. CDR3 amino acids: CASSLATGISGNTIYF. CDR3 sequence (DNA): TGTGCCAGCAGCCTAGCTACAGGGATCTCTGGAAACACCATATATTTT.

The chain joins TRBV6-2 or TRBV6-3 to TRBJ1-2; D is uncertain. The germline V gene encodes CDR1 MNHEY and CDR2 SVGEGT. The CDR3 spans 16 residues. The germline V and J ends were trimmed by 4 bases and 8 bases, with 23 bases remaining between them. CDR3 DNA sequence: TGTGCCAGCAGTTCTACCATGGGCAGCCAAATACGGGGCTACACCTTC. It is translated as CASSSTMGSQIRGYTF.

CDR3 coding DNA: TGTGCCAGCAGCTTGGGACTAGCGTTTAATGAGCAGTTCTTC. Translated, it gives CASSLGLAFNEQFF. The chain has TRBV11-2 and TRBJ2-1, with 10 nucleotides matching TRBD2. The germline V gene has CDR1 SGHAT and CDR2 FQNNGV. After removal of 3 bases from V and 7 bases from J, the junction contained 3 bases not matched to a gene. This CDR3 comprises 14 residues.

V usage is TRBV6-6 and J usage is TRBJ2-7; 8 nucleotides line up with TRBD2. The CDR3 is 14 residues long. The germline CDR1 and CDR2 sequences are MNHNY and SVGAGI (reference sequence). V was pared by 6 bases and J by 7 bases, with 11 bases of the junction left unmatched. The CDR3 is CASRKGLDAGEQYF. CDR3 bases: TGTGCCAGCAGAAAGGGACTAGACGCGGGGGAGCAGTACTTC.

The chain employs TRBV4-1 and TRBJ1-2, with 8 bases fitting TRBD1. Germline V gene sequence: CDR1 MGHRA, CDR2 YSYEKL. This CDR3 spans 13 amino acids. V shed 0 bases, J shed 9 bases, and the junction held 3 bases outside the gene matches. The CDR3 loop is CASSQDRGRSYTF. DNA of the CDR3: TGCGCCAGCAGCCAAGACAGGGGGCGAAGCTACACCTTC.

This clone showed up just a few times. V usage is TRBV5-1 and J usage is TRBJ2-5, with 8 bases that match TRBD1. The CDR3 extends over 15 amino acids. Germline CDR1 and CDR2: SGHRS and YFSETQ. J was trimmed by 5 bases and V by 4 bases; bases with no gene match: 10. The CDR3 nucleotides are TGCGCCAGCAGCCCCTCAGGGGGCAATCTCGAGACCCAGTACTTC. This encodes CASSPSGGNLETQYF.

V usage is TRBV27 and J usage is TRBJ1-6; unclear D gene. Trimming left V 2 bases short and J 8 bases short, with 13 bases between. There are 15 residues in the CDR3. Looked up from germline, CDR1 is MNHEY and CDR2 is SMNVEV (reference sequence). DNA for the CDR3: TGTGCCAGCAGTTTAACGAGGGAGGAGGATTCACCCCTCCACTTT. Residues: CASSLTREEDSPLHF.

The J gene is TRBJ2-1, the V gene TRBV18; TRBD1 aligns across 7 bases. Trimming took 3 bases from V and 5 from J; bases not matched to a gene: 4. This CDR3 contains 14 residues. Germline V gives CDR1 KGHSH, CDR2 LQKENI. The DNA for the CDR3 is TGTGCCAGCTCACCGGGGACAGAGCACAATGAGCAGTTCTTC. Translated: CASSPGTEHNEQFF.

This clone appeared a few times. The chain is built from TRBV28 and TRBJ1-5; D is perhaps TRBD1 (6 bases). The V gene lost 8 bases and the J gene lost 7 bases, with 21 bases spanning the gap. Germline CDR1 is MDHEN and CDR2 is SYDVKM. This CDR3 is built from 15 residues. The CDR3 DNA follows: TGTGCCAGCGGGTCCTGGGGGGGGGCAGAGCAGCCCCAGCATTTT. Amino acid sequence: CASGSWGGAEQPQHF.

This chain uses TRBV4-1 with TRBJ1-1; weak D call: TRBD1 (6 bases). The V end lost 0 bases, the J end lost 4 bases, and 15 bases lay between the germline ends. The germline gives CDR1 MGHRA, CDR2 YSYEKL. The CDR3 extends over 16 amino acids. The CDR3 loop is CASSQDENRVGTEAFF. The CDR3 bases are TGCGCCAGCAGCCAAGATGAGAACAGGGTGGGCACTGAAGCTTTCTTT.

The CDR3 DNA reads TGTGCCACCAGCCCACCGGGGGGGTTATACTATGGCTACACCTTC. It yields the protein CATSPPGGLYYGYTF. The chain has TRBV15 and TRBJ1-2; a weak D match, TRBD1 (5 bases). Germline-derived CDR1 and CDR2 are LNHNV and YYDKDF (reference sequence). This CDR3 has 15 amino acids. Trimming removed 5 bases from V and 3 bases from J, with 16 bases in between.

The genes are TRBV7-2 and TRBJ2-5; TRBD1 aligns across 8 bases. Germline V lookup: CDR1 SGHTA, CDR2 FQGNSA. The CDR3 runs to 15 residues. V lost 5 bases and J lost 4; bases outside the gene matches: 9. CDR3: CASSPRARGLETQYF. The CDR3 bases are TGTGCCAGCAGCCCAAGGGCCAGGGGGCTAGAGACCCAGTACTTC.

The V and J genes are TRBV10-2 and TRBJ2-3; 7 positions agree with TRBD2. The CDR3 consists of 15 residues. V dropped 7 bases and J dropped 1; count of bases not matched to a gene: 8. Looked up from germline, CDR1 is WSHSY and CDR2 is SAAADI. The CDR3 reads CASTSGRGGTDTQYF. The CDR3 region has the DNA TGCGCCAGCACCTCTGGACGGGGGGGCACAGATACGCAGTATTTT.

This clone was seen only once. V usage is TRBV9 and J usage is TRBJ1-2; 7 positions agree with TRBD1. The V gene end was trimmed by 3 bases and the J gene end by 1 base; junction bases not matched to a gene: 12. This CDR3 is built from 17 residues. CDR1 is SGDLS and CDR2 is YYNGEE in the germline V gene. Here the CDR3 DNA reads TGTGCCAGCAGCGCAACCGGACAGGTAGATTTTAACTATGGCTACACCTTC. It yields the protein CASSATGQVDFNYGYTF.

The rearrangement uses TRBV2 and TRBJ2-5, with 7 bases lining up with TRBD1. The ends lost 5 bases at V and 2 bases at J; junction bases unmatched: 5. CDR1 and CDR2 (germline): SNHLY, FYNNEI. The CDR3 has 14 residues. The CDR3 loop reads CASSLRQGQETQYF. In nucleotides, the CDR3 is TGTGCCAGCAGTCTTCGACAGGGTCAAGAGACCCAGTACTTC.

The J gene is TRBJ1-6, the V gene TRBV6-5; tentatively, D is TRBD1 (6 bases). Trimming shortened V by 0 bases and J by 10 bases, and 10 bases separated the two germline ends. There are 14 residues in the CDR3. Germline CDR1 reads MNHEY; CDR2 reads SVGAGI. DNA of the CDR3: TGTGCCAGCAGTTACTCAGGGGGAGCGTCACCCCTCCACTTT. It is translated as CASSYSGGASPLHF.